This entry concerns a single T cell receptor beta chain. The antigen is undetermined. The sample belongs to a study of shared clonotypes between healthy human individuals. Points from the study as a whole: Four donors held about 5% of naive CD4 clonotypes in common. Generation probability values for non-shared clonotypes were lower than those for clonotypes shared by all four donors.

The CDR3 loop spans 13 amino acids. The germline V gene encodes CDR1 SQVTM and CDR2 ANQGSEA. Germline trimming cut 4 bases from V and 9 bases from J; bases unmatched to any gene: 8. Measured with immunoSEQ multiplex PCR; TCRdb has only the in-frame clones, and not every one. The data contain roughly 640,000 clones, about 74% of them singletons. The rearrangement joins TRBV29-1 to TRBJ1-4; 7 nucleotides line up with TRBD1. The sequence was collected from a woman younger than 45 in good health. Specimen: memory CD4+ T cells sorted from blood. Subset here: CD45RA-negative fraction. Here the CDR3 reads CSVVKQGRKKLFF. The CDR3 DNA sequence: TGCAGCGTTGTCAAACAGGGGAGGAAAAAACTGTTTTTT.